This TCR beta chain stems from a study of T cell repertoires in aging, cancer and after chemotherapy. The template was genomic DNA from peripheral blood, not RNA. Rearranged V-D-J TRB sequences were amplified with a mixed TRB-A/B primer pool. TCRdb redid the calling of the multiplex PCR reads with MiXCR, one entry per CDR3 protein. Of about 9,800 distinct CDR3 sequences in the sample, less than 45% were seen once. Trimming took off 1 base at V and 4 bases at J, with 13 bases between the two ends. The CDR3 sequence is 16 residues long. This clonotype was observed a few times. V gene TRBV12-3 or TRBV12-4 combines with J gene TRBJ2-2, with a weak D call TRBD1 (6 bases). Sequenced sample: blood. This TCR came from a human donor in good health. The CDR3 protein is CASSLGQGSGTGELFF. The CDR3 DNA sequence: TGTGCCAGCAGTTTAGGGCAGGGGAGCGGCACCGGGGAGCTGTTTTTT.